This T cell receptor (beta chain) emerged from a study of cytomegalovirus exposure and HLA in healthy donors. As regards this clone: Its antigen is not known.

Both 60 Vbeta primers and 13 Jbeta primers went into the PCR. The protocol was immunoSEQ multiplex PCR, while the TCRdb copy is restricted to in-frame clones and leaves out a portion. The sample has fewer than 90,000 clones, about 75% seen once. Whole-study findings and limits: Analysis performed later found approximately 17,000 TCR beta sequences associated with HLA alleles at 0.05 false discovery rate.

The origin of this receptor is a young man in good health and CMV-seropositive. Input material: PBMCs.

DNA for the CDR3: TGTGCCAGTACGGGGGTGAGCAATCAGCCCCAGCATTTT. The encoded protein is CASTGVSNQPQHF. The chain employs TRBV19 and TRBJ1-5; TRBD1 is a possible D gene (5 bases). Trimming stripped 7 bases from V and 1 base from J, with 8 bases between. Germline CDR1 LNHDA, CDR2 SQIVND (reference sequence). This CDR3 has 13 amino acids.